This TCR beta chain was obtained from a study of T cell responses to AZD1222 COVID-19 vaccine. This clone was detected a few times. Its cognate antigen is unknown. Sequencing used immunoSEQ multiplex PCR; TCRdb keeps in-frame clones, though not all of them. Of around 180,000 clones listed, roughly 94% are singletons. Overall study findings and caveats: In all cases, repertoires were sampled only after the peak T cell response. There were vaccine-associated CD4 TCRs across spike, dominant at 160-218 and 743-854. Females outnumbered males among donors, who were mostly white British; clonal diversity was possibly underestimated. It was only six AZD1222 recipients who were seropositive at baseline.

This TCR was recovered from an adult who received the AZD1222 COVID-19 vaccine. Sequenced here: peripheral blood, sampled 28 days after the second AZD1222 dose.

This chain's CDR3 is CASSYRVLNTEAFF. CDR3 nucleotide sequence: TGTGCCAGCAGTTACCGGGTACTGAACACTGAAGCTTTCTTT. The V gene is TRBV6-2 or TRBV6-3, the J gene TRBJ1-1; D is ambiguous. This CDR3 region has 14 residues. Germline-derived CDR1 and CDR2 are MNHEY and SVGEGT. The V and J ends lost 2 bases and 0 bases respectively, with 7 bases between them.